Following are 4 T cell receptor beta chains from one sample sequenced in a study of blood T cell repertoires in COVID-19. Assay used: immunoSEQ multiplex PCR; TCRdb lists only in-frame clones, some missing. The sample has under 250,000 clones, 75% to 85% seen once. The sequencing input was PBMCs or T cells enriched from blood (not recorded which). The source of these receptors is a woman aged 50 to 65 with acute COVID-19.

This clone was seen just once. The chain combines TRBV7-2 with TRBJ1-1, with 8 positions matching TRBD1. The CDR3 totals 14 residues. CDR1 is SGHTA and CDR2 is FQGNSA in the germline V gene. V trimming: 3 bases; J trimming: 3 bases; junction bases outside the gene matches: 3. In DNA form, the CDR3 reads TGTGCCAGCAGCTTGCAGGGGGCGGACACTGAAGCTTTCTTT. This gives the protein CASSLQGADTEAFF.

The J gene is TRBJ1-1, the V gene TRBV12-3 or TRBV12-4; D gene ambiguous. The CDR3 is made up of 13 amino acids. V lost 3 bases, J lost 4 bases, and 9 bases lay in between. The CDR3 loop is CASSLRSRTEAFF. CDR3 bases: TGTGCCAGCAGTTTGAGATCCCGCACTGAAGCTTTCTTT.

The chain links TRBV11-2 to TRBJ2-7, with TRBD1 matching over 9 bases. This CDR3 is 14 amino acids long. V was pared by 1 base and J by 6 bases, with 4 bases of the junction left unmatched. Germline CDR1 reads SGHAT; CDR2 reads FQNNGV. The CDR3, as DNA: TGTGCCAGCAGCTTAGGACAGGGGGTAGGCGAGCAGTACTTC. Protein: CASSLGQGVGEQYF.

CDR3 sequence (DNA): TGTGCCAGCAGCTTAGTGGGCGGGAATCAGCCCCAGCATTTT. Residues: CASSLVGGNQPQHF. The rearrangement uses TRBV7-2 and TRBJ1-5; D remains unclear. CDR3 length: 14 amino acids. Germline CDR1 and CDR2: SGHTA and FQGNSA. The V gene lost 1 base and the J gene lost 4 bases, with 8 bases spanning the gap.